The 4 T cell receptor beta chains below all came from one sample that was sequenced in a study of cytomegalovirus exposure and HLA in healthy donors. A multiplex PCR was run with 60 Vbeta primers and 13 Jbeta primers. Using immunoSEQ multiplex PCR, the repertoire was profiled, and TCRdb retains in-frame clones only, with some absent. The table shows about 190,000 clones, with 82% occurring only once. Input material: PBMCs. The source is a woman aged 18 to 35 in good health and CMV-seronegative.

This chain connects TRBV6-1 to TRBJ1-1, with a possible D match to TRBD1 (5 bases). The CDR3 is made up of 15 amino acids. Trimming took off 6 bases at V and 0 bases at J, with 14 bases between the two ends. In germline, CDR1 is MNHNS, CDR2 SASEGT. The CDR3 DNA reads TGTGCCAGCAGCCCGGGACTTGGCCTGAACACTGAAGCTTTCTTT. Its protein product is CASSPGLGLNTEAFF.

This clone was picked up one time. The rearrangement joins TRBV5-1 to TRBJ1-1, with TRBD1 matching over 7 bases. CDR1 is SGHRS, CDR2 YFSETQ, per germline. The CDR3 contains 16 residues. The V segment lost 0 bases and the J segment 0 bases; nucleotides outside the gene matches: 5. In DNA form, the CDR3 reads TGCGCCAGCAGCTTGGTACGGGACAGCTTGAACACTGAAGCTTTCTTT. Protein: CASSLVRDSLNTEAFF.

V usage is TRBV7-7 and J usage is TRBJ2-1; TRBD2 is a possible D gene (5 bases). The CDR3 is 13 residues long. Germline V lookup: CDR1 SSHAT, CDR2 FNYEAQ (reference sequence). Trimming cost V 5 bases and J 8 bases, with 13 bases left between them. The CDR3 nucleotides read TGTGCCAGCAGCCGATCCAGCGGTGATGAGCAGTTCTTC. It translates to CASSRSSGDEQFF.

The chain couples TRBV27 to TRBJ2-5, with 12 bases that match TRBD2. After removal of 3 bases from V and 4 bases from J, the junction contained 6 bases not matched to a gene. Germline lookup yields CDR1 MNHEY and CDR2 SMNVEV (reference sequence). The CDR3 covers 16 residues. CDR3 protein: CASSFGTSGRTETQYF. DNA of the CDR3: TGTGCCAGCAGTTTCGGCACTAGCGGGAGGACAGAGACCCAGTACTTC.